Below are 10 T cell receptor beta chains sequenced from a single sample in a study of shared clonotypes between healthy human individuals. Assay used: immunoSEQ multiplex PCR; TCRdb lists only in-frame clones, some missing. The profile shows 150,000 to 200,000 clones, approximately 92% of them singletons. Source material: naive CD4+ T cells sorted from blood. The subset denotes: CD45RA+ positively selected. These receptors were obtained from a woman in her 30s in good health.

This clone was observed a handful of times. This chain connects TRBV27 to TRBJ2-6; D call uncertain. Trimming stripped 0 bases from V and 0 bases from J, with 9 bases between. Germline CDR1 is MNHEY and CDR2 is SMNVEV (reference sequence). The CDR3 contains 17 residues. CDR3 loop: CASSLSLTASGANVLTF. CDR3 coding DNA: TGTGCCAGCAGTTTATCTCTCACAGCCTCTGGGGCCAACGTCCTGACTTTC.

V usage is TRBV19 and J usage is TRBJ2-7; perhaps D is TRBD1 or TRBD2 (5 bases each). Germline values: CDR1 LNHDA, CDR2 SQIVND (reference sequence). The V end was cut by 5 bases, the J end by 2 bases, with 19 bases between. This CDR3 contains 16 residues. As DNA, the CDR3 is TGTGCCAGTAGTTTAGGGACGGACGTCGGACCCTACGAGCAGTACTTC. Its protein product is CASSLGTDVGPYEQYF.

V usage is TRBV18 and J usage is TRBJ2-7; 10 bases map to TRBD2. CDR1 and CDR2 from the germline V gene are KGHSH and LQKENI. The CDR3 consists of 16 residues. The trim removed 1 base at V and 2 bases at J, leaving 5 bases unmatched. CDR3 nucleotide sequence: TGTGCCAGCTCACCACTGGCTAGCGGGAGCACCTACGAGCAGTACTTC. Translating it yields CASSPLASGSTYEQYF.

J is TRBJ2-1 and V is TRBV4-1; TRBD2 matches at 9 bases. The CDR3 covers 15 residues. V lost 3 bases to trimming and J lost 9 bases; unmatched junction nucleotides: 9. Germline V gene data show CDR1 as MGHRA and CDR2 as YSYEKL. The CDR3 region is CASSQVAGVISEQFF. The DNA for the CDR3 is TGCGCCAGCAGCCAGGTAGCGGGAGTAATTAGTGAGCAGTTCTTC.

This chain uses TRBV7-9 with TRBJ2-5; 7 bases fit TRBD1. Germline V gene sequence: CDR1 SEHNR, CDR2 FQNEAQ (reference sequence). The length of the CDR3 is 18 residues. V shed 0 bases and J 4 bases; nucleotides not matched to a gene: 14. The DNA of the CDR3 is TGTGCCAGCAGCTTAGCTGCTAGGGGGCTGGGATTTACAGAGACCCAGTACTTC. As protein: CASSLAARGLGFTETQYF.

The V gene is TRBV28, the J gene TRBJ2-3; 11 bases agree with TRBD2. This CDR3 has 15 amino acids. Germline V gives CDR1 MDHEN, CDR2 SYDVKM. V was pared by 5 bases and J by 2 bases, with 3 bases of the junction left unmatched. This chain's CDR3 is CASSPTSGVTDTQYF. CDR3 nucleotides: TGTGCCAGCAGTCCGACTAGCGGGGTCACAGATACGCAGTATTTT.

The CDR3 DNA follows: TGTGCCAGCAGCATATACTACGAGCAGTACTTC. This gives the protein CASSIYYEQYF. This sequence joins TRBV11-2 and TRBJ2-7; D not resolved. Germline V gives CDR1 SGHAT, CDR2 FQNNGV. The V and J ends lost 5 bases and 3 bases respectively, with 5 bases between them. This CDR3 is 11 amino acids long.

This clone came up a few times. The rearrangement uses TRBV10-3 and TRBJ1-5; D may be TRBD1 (5 bases). Germline lookup yields CDR1 ENHRY and CDR2 SYGVKD. The CDR3 spans 13 residues. The germline V and J ends were trimmed by 5 bases and 7 bases, with 12 bases remaining between them. This CDR3 reads CAISRDGGQPQHF. Here the CDR3 DNA reads TGTGCCATCAGTAGGGACGGGGGACAGCCCCAGCATTTT.

V and J are TRBV14 and TRBJ1-1; D is undetermined. CDR1 and CDR2 (germline): SGHDN, FVKESK. Deletions cut 0 bases from V and 5 bases from J, with 7 bases between. This CDR3 region has 13 residues. In DNA form, the CDR3 reads TGTGCCAGCAGCCAAGATGTTGAGACTGAAGCTTTCTTT. It encodes CASSQDVETEAFF.

The rearrangement uses TRBV28 and TRBJ1-1; D is perhaps TRBD1 (5 bases). From germline, CDR1 is MDHEN and CDR2 SYDVKM. The CDR3 contains 14 residues. V was clipped by 6 bases and J by 7 bases, with 18 bases between them. This chain's CDR3 is CASRQAGPSGEAFF. The CDR3 DNA reads TGTGCCAGCAGGCAGGCAGGGCCTTCGGGTGAAGCTTTCTTT.